This record looks at one TCR beta chain sequence and its context. Method: immunoSEQ multiplex PCR; TCRdb's copy keeps in-frame clones and lacks some. In the table there are 150,000 or so clones, roughly 91% of which are singletons. These data belong to a study of T cell responses to AZD1222 COVID-19 vaccine. This TCR came from an adult in good health. The sequencing used peripheral blood, collected on day 0 of AZD1222 vaccination.

The CDR3 DNA follows: TGTGCCAGCAGTGAAGCGTCACAGTATTCACCCCTCCACTTT. Translated: CASSEASQYSPLHF. The chain carries TRBV6-1 and TRBJ1-6; no reliable D call. CDR3 length equals 14 residues. V was clipped by 0 bases and J by 8 bases, with 8 bases between them. Germline V CDR1 and CDR2: MNHNS, SASEGT.